This T cell receptor (beta chain) was recorded in a study of CD8+ T cells in alopecia areata. Points from the study as a whole: Resident alphabeta T-cell populations of normal skin are likewise subject to sequencing in scalp samples.

Isolated RNA was reverse transcribed into cDNA used as the sequencing template. Clones were read by immunoSEQ multiplex PCR, and TCRdb kept only the in-frame ones, dropping some. The sample records under 250,000 clones, 45% to 70% being singletons. The germline V gene has CDR1 SGDLS and CDR2 YYNGEE. Trimming left V 4 bases short and J 6 bases short, with 16 bases between. The CDR3 extends over 14 amino acids. With respect to this clone: Antigen: not known.

Input material: CD8+ T cells sorted from blood. This receptor was identified in a human donor in good health. The chain is built from TRBV9 and TRBJ1-2; TRBD1 is a possible D gene (5 bases). CDR3 DNA sequence: TGTGCCAGCAGCCCCGGGACGATTCCAGATGGCTACACCTTC. It translates to CASSPGTIPDGYTF.